These 4 T cell receptor beta chains came from one sample sequenced in a study of T-cell memory formation after mild COVID-19 listed by TCRdb under 2021. The library was generated by 5' RACE. For sequencing, an Illumina NovaSeq 6000 was employed. TCRdb trimmed the raw reads at Q25, called clones with MiXCR and kept productive beta chains. When rows share a CDR3 protein, they turn into one entry using the most common DNA and genes. Present in this sample are 210,000 or so distinct CDR3 sequences, roughly a tenth of which were seen just once. The top ten clones comprise approximately 3% of the sample. Sequenced: PBMCs or a T cell subset sorted from them (not recorded which). All receptors come from a man younger than 35 who had mild COVID-19 (a few samples of this study predate the infection). The sample titles of this study are shuffled in the database, so cell type and time point are left out; the donor was told from shared clones.

The J gene is TRBJ1-3, the V gene TRBV7-9; D is perhaps TRBD1 (6 bases). Germline CDR1 is SEHNR and CDR2 is FQNEAQ (reference sequence). The CDR3 length is 17 residues. V was clipped by 7 bases and J by 4 bases, with 23 bases between them. The CDR3 region has the DNA TGTGCCAGCAACCCAGAGAGCTGGGGGGCGCGAGGAAACACCATATATTTT. This translates into CASNPESWGARGNTIYF.

The table lists this clonotype with many counts. The genes are TRBV7-2 and TRBJ2-2; 8 bases are shared with TRBD2. With 5 bases clipped from V and 1 base from J, the junction kept 3 bases outside the gene matches. Germline assignment: CDR1 SGHTA and CDR2 FQGNSA. The CDR3 loop spans 15 amino acids. The DNA of the CDR3 is TGTGCCAGCAGCGCGGGGGGTCGGAACACCGGGGAGCTGTTTTTT. Encoded protein: CASSAGGRNTGELFF.

This clonotype was seen at least ten times. This chain joins TRBV5-1 and TRBJ2-3; D unresolved. The CDR3 consists of 12 residues. V lost 0 bases and J lost 5, with 4 bases in between. CDR1 is SGHRS, CDR2 YFSETQ, per germline. CDR3 nucleotide sequence: TGCGCCAGCAGCTTGGGCGAAGATACGCAGTATTTT. Residues: CASSLGEDTQYF.

In its sample, this clonotype was seen a few times. The V and J genes are TRBV7-2 and TRBJ2-2, with TRBD2 as a possible D gene (6 bases). The CDR3 has 18 residues. V dropped 5 bases and J dropped 0 bases, with 19 bases sitting between them. Germline CDR1 and CDR2: SGHTA and FQGNSA. CDR3 sequence reads: CASSPRGTSWSNTGELFF. CDR3 nucleotides: TGTGCCAGCAGCCCGCGAGGTACTAGCTGGTCGAACACCGGGGAGCTGTTTTTT.